A single sample is the source of the 32 T cell receptor beta chains below, sequenced in a study of shared clonotypes between healthy human individuals. Using immunoSEQ multiplex PCR, the repertoire was profiled, and TCRdb retains in-frame clones only, with some absent. This sample has more than 2,000,000 clones; around 94% occur once, and the top ten carry around 0.14%. The sequenced sample consisted of naive CD4+ T cells sorted from blood. Subset denoted: CD45RA+ positively selected. Receptor source: a man in his late teens or twenties in good health.

The chain couples TRBV10-3 to TRBJ2-2; perhaps TRBD2 as D (5 bases). This CDR3 contains 14 residues. Trimming cost V 10 bases and J 2 bases, with 14 bases left between them. Germline V gene data show CDR1 as ENHRY and CDR2 as SYGVKD. The CDR3 DNA follows: TGTGCCAGCACGGACGGGATAAACACCGGGGAGCTGTTTTTT. It translates to CASTDGINTGELFF.

The chain joins TRBV5-8 to TRBJ2-7; D gene uncertain. V lost 3 bases, J lost 2 bases, and 9 bases lay in between. Germline V gene sequence: CDR1 SGHTS, CDR2 YDEGEE. This CDR3 has 13 residues. CDR3 nucleotides: TGTGCCAGCAGCTCCGGCCCCCCCTACGAGCAGTACTTC. It codes for CASSSGPPYEQYF.

This chain connects TRBV10-3 to TRBJ2-1; 11 positions agree with TRBD2. The CDR3 covers 16 residues. CDR1 and CDR2 (germline): ENHRY, SYGVKD. The J segment lost 1 base and the V segment lost 7 bases, leaving 6 bases of the junction unmatched. CDR3 nucleotides: TGTGCCATCACAGGGACTAGCGGTGTTTCCTACAATGAGCAGTTCTTC. Encoded protein: CAITGTSGVSYNEQFF.

The rearrangement joins TRBV25-1 to TRBJ2-7, with 8 bases that match TRBD1. The germline V gene encodes CDR1 MGHDK and CDR2 SYGVNS. The CDR3 is made up of 13 amino acids. J lost 2 bases, V lost 10 bases, and 7 bases had no gene match. CDR3 DNA sequence: TGTGCCACCTTAGACAGGGGAACCTACGAGCAGTACTTC. Protein product: CATLDRGTYEQYF.

On this clone itself: Other nucleotide sequences in the sample specify the same CDR3. The chain couples TRBV9 to TRBJ1-3; no definite D call. This CDR3 contains 15 residues. Trimming took off 0 bases at V and 1 base at J, with 8 bases between the two ends. From germline, CDR1 is SGDLS and CDR2 YYNGEE. CDR3 residues: CASSVGHVSGNTIYF. The CDR3 nucleotides read TGTGCCAGCAGCGTAGGACACGTATCTGGAAACACCATATATTTT.

Here the CDR3 DNA reads TGTGCCTGGAACGTAGCGGGTTATGGCTACACCTTC. Encoded protein: CAWNVAGYGYTF. This chain links TRBV30 with TRBJ1-2, with unresolved D. This CDR3 spans 12 amino acids. Germline loops: CDR1 GTSNPN, CDR2 SVGIG (reference sequence). The V gene lost 4 bases and the J gene lost 5 bases, with 11 bases spanning the gap.

The rearrangement uses TRBV2 and TRBJ2-7, with TRBD2 identical over 9 bases. The CDR3 spans 12 residues. Germline lookup yields CDR1 SNHLY and CDR2 FYNNEI. V dropped 3 bases and J dropped 9; count of bases not matched to a gene: 3. For the CDR3, the DNA is TGTGCCAGCAGTGATACTAGCGGGCGGCAGTACTTC. It yields the protein CASSDTSGRQYF.

On this clone itself: The same CDR3 is also encoded by other DNA sequences in this sample. This chain links TRBV5-1 with TRBJ2-1; D might be TRBD1 (5 bases). The CDR3 covers 12 residues. V lost 4 bases to trimming and J lost 7 bases, with 9 bases between them. CDR1 SGHRS and CDR2 YFSETQ come from the germline V gene. This CDR3 is CASSLTENEQFF. CDR3 nucleotides: TGCGCCAGCAGCCTGACAGAGAATGAGCAGTTCTTC.

The V call is TRBV5-4, the J call TRBJ2-1; TRBD1 aligns across 11 bases. After removal of 5 bases from V and 10 bases from J, the junction contained 11 bases not matched to a gene. The CDR3 covers 15 residues. CDR1 SGHNT and CDR2 YYREEE come from the germline V gene (reference sequence). CDR3 loop: CASRAGTGGSYEQFF. The CDR3 nucleotides read TGTGCCAGCAGAGCCGGGACAGGGGGGTCATACGAGCAGTTCTTC.

This clone came up a few times. The V call is TRBV4-1, the J call TRBJ1-6, with TRBD1 matching 10 bases. The CDR3 is 16 amino acids. V was clipped by 4 bases and J by 7 bases; unmatched bases: 7. Germline V gene sequence: CDR1 MGHRA, CDR2 YSYEKL. The DNA of the CDR3 is TGCGCCAGCAGCCGCGACGTGACAGGGGGCAATTCACCCCTCCACTTT. Translation: CASSRDVTGGNSPLHF.

The chain carries TRBV11-2 and TRBJ2-7; the D gene is possibly TRBD1 (6 bases). The CDR3 extends over 13 amino acids. The germline gives CDR1 SGHAT, CDR2 FQNNGV. V was trimmed by 5 bases and J by 2 bases, leaving 10 bases between them. The CDR3, as DNA: TGTGCCAGCAGCCCGGGGACACCCTACGAGCAGTACTTC. Protein sequence: CASSPGTPYEQYF.

V gene TRBV5-1 combines with J gene TRBJ2-3, with D perhaps TRBD1 or TRBD2 (5 bases each). Germline CDR1 is SGHRS and CDR2 is YFSETQ. The CDR3 spans 17 residues. V lost 0 bases, J lost 0 bases, and 14 bases lay in between. CDR3 sequence: CASSLGGSGPSTDTQYF. DNA for the CDR3: TGCGCCAGCAGCTTGGGGGGGTCAGGCCCTAGCACAGATACGCAGTATTTT.

The chain links TRBV11-2 to TRBJ2-7, with D perhaps given as TRBD1 or TRBD2 (6 bases each). V gave up 5 bases and J gave up 3 bases, with 17 bases separating them. The CDR3 totals 15 residues. CDR1 and CDR2 from the germline V gene are SGHAT and FQNNGV. CDR3 amino acids: CASSGRGLRNYEQYF. CDR3 DNA sequence: TGTGCCAGCAGCGGACGGGGGCTCCGGAACTACGAGCAGTACTTC.

The chain couples TRBV10-3 to TRBJ2-5; D is perhaps TRBD2 (6 bases). V was trimmed by 8 bases and J by 5 bases, leaving 15 bases between them. Germline V gene sequence: CDR1 ENHRY, CDR2 SYGVKD. The CDR3 length is 13 residues. In DNA form, the CDR3 reads TGTGCCATCGCGGGGACGATAGGGGAGACCCAGTACTTC. Residues: CAIAGTIGETQYF.

The V call is TRBV7-9, the J call TRBJ1-2; maybe TRBD1 (5 bases). The CDR3 covers 18 residues. Germline-derived CDR1 and CDR2 are SEHNR and FQNEAQ (reference sequence). V lost 3 bases and J lost 0, with 20 bases in between. Here the CDR3 DNA reads TGTGCCAGCAGCTTCAGCCGGGACCAAGTGTTTACTAACTATGGCTACACCTTC. Encoded protein: CASSFSRDQVFTNYGYTF. Full variable domain (rest looked up from reference TRBV7-9 and TRBJ1-2): DTGVSQNPRHKITKRGQNVTFRCDPISEHNRLYWYRQTLGQGPEFLTYFQNEAQLEKSRLLSDRFSAERPKGSFSTLEIQRTEQGDSAMYLCASSFSRDQVFTNYGYTFGSGTRLTVV.

V is TRBV21-1 and J is TRBJ1-2. TRBV21-1 represents a pseudogene. This CDR3 is 15 amino acids long. CDR3 nucleotide sequence: TGTGCCAGCGGCCCGGCTCAGAATCTATTCTATGGCTACACCTTC. Amino acid sequence: CASGPAQNLFYGYTF.

CDR3 sequence (DNA): TGCGCCAGCAGCTCCGATTGGAATGAAAAACTGTTTTTT. It specifies CASSSDWNEKLFF. The genes are TRBV5-1 and TRBJ1-4; D gene ambiguous. Looked up from germline, CDR1 is SGHRS and CDR2 is YFSETQ. The CDR3 is 13 residues long. Trimming removed 3 bases from V and 5 bases from J, with 8 bases in between.

This chain's CDR3 is CASSESGIEQFF. The CDR3 DNA is TGCGCCAGCAGTGAGTCGGGAATCGAGCAGTTCTTC. The chain is built from TRBV10-2 and TRBJ2-1; D unresolved. V lost 0 bases and J lost 10, with 7 bases in between. CDR3 length: 12 amino acids. The V gene's germline CDR1 is WSHSY and CDR2 SAAADI.

The genes are TRBV6-5 and TRBJ1-2, with D uncertain. The germline CDR1 and CDR2 sequences are MNHEY and SVGAGI. The germline V and J ends were trimmed by 8 bases and 6 bases, with 10 bases remaining between them. The CDR3 runs 11 residues. The CDR3 sequence: CASGRSHGYTF. In nucleotides, the CDR3 is TGTGCCAGCGGGAGGAGCCATGGCTACACCTTC.

The chain has TRBV5-1 and TRBJ2-3; perhaps TRBD2 as D (6 bases). This CDR3 has 12 residues. Trimming shortened V by 6 bases and J by 4 bases, and 9 bases separated the two germline ends. Germline V gene data show CDR1 as SGHRS and CDR2 as YFSETQ. The CDR3 loop reads CASMGGSDTQYF. The CDR3 DNA reads TGCGCCAGCATGGGGGGATCAGATACGCAGTATTTT.

This chain uses TRBV11-2 with TRBJ1-1; TRBD1 matches 9 bases. The germline V gene has CDR1 SGHAT and CDR2 FQNNGV. This CDR3 comprises 14 residues. The trim removed 5 bases at V and 6 bases at J, leaving 7 bases unmatched. CDR3 loop: CASSQGQGNSEAFF. The CDR3 DNA follows: TGTGCCAGCAGCCAGGGACAGGGCAACTCTGAAGCTTTCTTT. The full variable domain, with the rest looked up from reference TRBV11-2 and TRBJ1-1, is EAGVAQSPRYKIIEKRQSVAFWCNPISGHATLYWYQQILGQGPKLLIQFQNNGVVDDSQLPKDRFSAERLKGVDSTLKIQPAKLEDSAVYLCASSQGQGNSEAFFGQGTRLTVV.

V gene TRBV6-1 combines with J gene TRBJ2-5; D may match TRBD1 or TRBD2 (5 bases each). The CDR3 spans 14 residues. V gave up 6 bases and J gave up 1 base, with 12 bases separating them. Germline-derived CDR1 and CDR2 are MNHNS and SASEGT. The CDR3 DNA reads TGTGCCAGCAGCCAAATAGGGACCCAAGAGACCCAGTACTTC. Protein sequence: CASSQIGTQETQYF.

The chain links TRBV28 to TRBJ2-7; maybe TRBD2 (5 bases). The CDR3 extends over 13 amino acids. Germline V gives CDR1 MDHEN, CDR2 SYDVKM. Trimming stripped 8 bases from V and 3 bases from J, with 14 bases between. The CDR3 DNA reads TGTGCCAGCTTCTCCGCGGGTAGCTACGAGCAGTACTTC. It yields the protein CASFSAGSYEQYF.

The chain carries TRBV2 and TRBJ1-2; the D gene is possibly TRBD1 (6 bases). Germline values: CDR1 SNHLY, CDR2 FYNNEI. V was shortened by 2 bases and J by 4 bases, with 14 bases between the two germline ends. CDR3 length equals 15 residues. The CDR3 DNA follows: TGTGCCAGCAGTGAACTCCAGGGGCTAGGCTATGGCTACACCTTC. It yields the protein CASSELQGLGYGYTF.

This clone has only one observation. The V call is TRBV10-1, the J call TRBJ1-1; 9 bases fit TRBD1. The CDR3 is made up of 13 amino acids. V gave up 5 bases and J gave up 6 bases; unmatched junction bases: 4. The germline gives CDR1 WNHNN, CDR2 SYGVQD (reference sequence). CDR3: CASSFGQGSEAFF. The CDR3 bases are TGCGCCAGCAGTTTTGGACAGGGGTCTGAAGCTTTCTTT.

As regards this clone: The sample contains more than one DNA sequence encoding this CDR3. The CDR3 region is CSVEGSTDTQYF. The CDR3 bases are TGCAGCGTTGAAGGTAGCACAGATACGCAGTATTTT. The chain uses TRBV29-1 and TRBJ2-3; D is uncertain. This CDR3 has 12 residues. Germline V gene lookup returns CDR1 SQVTM and CDR2 ANQGSEA. V was trimmed by 1 base and J by 0 bases, leaving 2 bases between them.

The chain is built from TRBV19 and TRBJ1-2; 7 nucleotides align to TRBD1. CDR1 is LNHDA, CDR2 SQIVND, per germline (reference sequence). The J segment lost 8 bases and the V segment lost 6 bases, leaving 15 bases of the junction unmatched. The CDR3 extends over 15 amino acids. CDR3 in DNA: TGTGCCAGTAGAGAGGGGGCCTACCCCGCGGGGGGCTACACCTTC. As protein: CASREGAYPAGGYTF.

The genes are TRBV18 and TRBJ1-5; D not resolved. V was trimmed by 0 bases and J by 2 bases, leaving 5 bases between them. CDR1 is KGHSH, CDR2 LQKENI, per germline. This CDR3 spans 14 amino acids. The CDR3: CASSPPMRNQPQHF. CDR3 nucleotides: TGTGCCAGCTCACCACCCATGCGCAATCAGCCCCAGCATTTT.

The V call is TRBV6-5, the J call TRBJ2-3, with TRBD2 matching over 11 bases. Germline V gene sequence: CDR1 MNHEY, CDR2 SVGAGI. With V trimmed by 5 bases and J by 4 bases, 5 bases remained unmatched. The length of the CDR3 is 15 residues. The CDR3 DNA sequence: TGTGCCAGCAGTCTAGCGGGGGGAAACGCAGATACGCAGTATTTT. It translates to CASSLAGGNADTQYF.

This chain connects TRBV10-3 to TRBJ1-6, with D possibly being TRBD1 (6 bases). Germline values: CDR1 ENHRY, CDR2 SYGVKD. The V end was cut by 3 bases, the J end by 7 bases, with 13 bases between. The CDR3 has 15 residues. CDR3 in DNA: TGTGCCATCAGTGAAGGGGGATCCGGAAATTCACCCCTCCACTTT. Translating gives CAISEGGSGNSPLHF.

The rearrangement uses TRBV11-2 and TRBJ2-1, with a weak D call TRBD2 (6 bases). Germline CDR1 is SGHAT and CDR2 is FQNNGV. This CDR3 comprises 15 residues. The V end lost 5 bases, the J end lost 5 bases, and 16 bases lay between the germline ends. The chain's CDR3 is CASSPGTYLHNEQFF. CDR3 coding DNA: TGTGCCAGCAGCCCCGGGACTTATCTACACAATGAGCAGTTCTTC.

The chain is built from TRBV6-5 and TRBJ1-1; D ambiguous. Between the trimmed V and J ends, which lost 2 bases and 10 bases, there was a span of 8 bases. There are 11 residues in the CDR3. The germline V gene has CDR1 MNHEY and CDR2 SVGAGI. CDR3 sequence reads: CASSYEHRAFF. As DNA, the CDR3 is TGTGCCAGCAGTTACGAACACCGAGCTTTCTTT.